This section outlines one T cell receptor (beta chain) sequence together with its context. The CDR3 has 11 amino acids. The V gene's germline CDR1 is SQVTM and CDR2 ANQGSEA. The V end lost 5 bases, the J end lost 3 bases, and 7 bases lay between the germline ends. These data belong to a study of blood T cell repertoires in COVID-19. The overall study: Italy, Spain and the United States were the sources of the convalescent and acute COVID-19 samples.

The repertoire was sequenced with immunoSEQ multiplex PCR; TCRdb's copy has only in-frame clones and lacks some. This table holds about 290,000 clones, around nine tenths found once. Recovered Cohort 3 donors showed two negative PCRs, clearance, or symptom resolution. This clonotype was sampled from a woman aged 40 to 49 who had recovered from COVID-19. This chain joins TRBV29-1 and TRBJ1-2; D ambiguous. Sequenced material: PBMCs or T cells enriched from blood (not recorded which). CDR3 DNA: TGCAGCGTTCGGGGAGACTATGGCTACACCTTC. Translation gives CSVRGDYGYTF.